This TCR beta chain was identified during a study of control samples from healthy donors and cancer patients. Sequencing used immunoSEQ multiplex PCR; TCRdb keeps in-frame clones, though not all of them. The repertoire holds roughly 130,000 clones, with about 93% as singletons. The germline V gene has CDR1 SEHNR and CDR2 FQNEAQ (reference sequence). V shed 5 bases and J shed 9 bases, with 11 bases lying between them. The CDR3 totals 11 residues. V is TRBV7-9 and J is TRBJ2-7; D perhaps matches TRBD1 (6 bases). This sequence originates from a man aged 45-65 years with head and neck cancer. Sequenced material: PBMCs. The CDR3 sequence is CASSQGQGQYF. CDR3 nucleotide sequence: TGTGCCAGCAGCCAGGGGCAAGGGCAGTACTTC.